This T cell receptor beta chain was sequenced in a study of OX40 agonist ivuxolimab in advanced cancers. Describing the broader study: Ivuxolimab was a fully human IgG2 agonistic monoclonal antibody targeting the costimulatory receptor OX40 (CD134). The dose-escalation cohort was about 87% male with a mean age of about 60 years, ranging from 23 to 79. Of the approximately 50 dose-escalation patients, hepatocellular carcinoma was present in 19, melanoma in approximately 15, renal cell carcinoma in 9 and head and neck cancer in 9. The paper describes the monotherapy dose-escalation part (N of about 55 patients) of the phase I trial of ivuxolimab. Partial responses were achieved by three dose-escalation patients, of whom one had hepatocellular carcinoma and two had cutaneous melanoma. Prior anti-PD-1, anti-PD-L1 or anti-CTLA-4 therapy was permitted, and checkpoint inhibitors had been received by under 50% of dose-escalation patients. Peripheral TCRbeta sequencing was intended to test whether TCR sequence diversity was altered and clonal T-cell expansion was caused by ivuxolimab. Intravenous ivuxolimab was administered to patients every 2 weeks at six dose levels: 0.01, 0.1, 0.3, 1.5, 3 and 10 mg/kg. Broader findings and caveats from the paper: Low levels of normalized T-cell clonal expansion were also seen in some nonresponding patients. The antigen specificity of the peripheral T cells that underwent clonal expansion was not determined. In partial responders in the 0.1-3.0 mg/kg groups, normalized peripheral clonal expansion was found to be among the lowest, especially among CD8+ T cells. Clonal expansion of both CD4+ and CD8+ blood T cells was observed from baseline to week 6 at doses 0.1 to 3.0 mg/kg. After ivuxolimab, expanded clones were on average more numerous among CD8+ T cells than among CD4+ T cells.

To sequence the TCRbeta CDR3 region, genomic DNA was isolated from the sorted cells. TCRbeta CDR3 regions were sequenced using the immunoSEQ Assay. This immuneACCESS table, as held by TCRdb, lists in-frame sequences with V and J called but not all clones. Of the missing ones, under half trace to an unresolved V gene in checked studies; the others have no known cause. This sample lists tens of thousands of clones; around 91% were detected once. Jointly, the top ten make up roughly 10% of the sample. Patients with autoimmune disease history or receiving systemic immunosuppression were excluded from the trial. Peripheral blood for TCR sequencing was collected from all dose cohorts at baseline, on cycle 4 day 1, and on cycle 7 day 1. The samples were taken from a phase I, first-in-human, multicenter, open-label dose-escalation trial of ivuxolimab. Adults with locally advanced or metastatic melanoma, renal cell, hepatocellular, or head and neck squamous cell carcinoma were enrolled in the trial. Before TCR sequencing, CD4+ and CD8+ T cells were separately sorted from peripheral blood.

Looking up the germline V gene yields CDR1 LGHNA and CDR2 YNFKEQ. The CDR3 runs 16 residues from the cysteine to the phenylalanine. Only the CDR3 portion is preserved as DNA: 48 bases, with reading frame beginning at the first base. From V the trimming removes 1 base and from J it removes 0 bases, while the gene matches leave 2 bases of the junction unaccounted for. On this clone itself: What antigen it recognizes has not been identified. Per-base qualities were not stored, and no clone one base away is much larger.

The source of this sequence is an adult with an advanced solid tumor such as melanoma, head and neck, liver or kidney cancer. This material consisted of CD4+ or CD8+ T cells sorted from blood, taken in a trial of the OX40 agonist ivuxolimab. Recombination connected TRBV4-2 to TRBJ2-1, with TRBD2 identical over 8 junction bases. The bases are TGTGCCAGCAGCCAAGTGGGGACTAGCTCCTACAATGAGCAGTTCTTC. Its translation reads: CASSQVGTSSYNEQFF.